This T cell receptor (beta chain) was obtained from a study of T cell responses to AZD1222 COVID-19 vaccine. V shed 6 bases and J shed 8 bases, with 22 bases lying between them. Germline CDR1 is MNHEY and CDR2 is SVGAGI. This CDR3 spans 15 amino acids. This clone was seen just once. Repertoires were generated with immunoSEQ multiplex PCR, while TCRdb's copy carries only in-frame clones and drops some. The data show over 110,000 clones, roughly nine tenths seen once. The chain carries TRBV6-5 and TRBJ1-2; possibly TRBD1 for D (6 bases). Sample: peripheral blood, taken on day 0 of AZD1222 vaccination. This sequence originates from an adult in good health. CDR3 sequence reads: CASSPRLTGLQGYTF. Written as DNA, the CDR3 is TGTGCCAGCAGCCCACGTCTCACAGGGCTTCAAGGCTACACCTTC.